Following are 28 T cell receptor beta chains from one sample sequenced in a study of OX40 agonist ivuxolimab in advanced cancers. Method: immunoSEQ multiplex PCR; TCRdb's copy keeps in-frame clones and lacks some. The table includes 39,000 or so clones, more than 75% detected once. Sequenced here: CD4+ or CD8+ T cells sorted from blood, sampled in a trial of the OX40 agonist ivuxolimab. Receptor source: an adult with an advanced solid tumor such as melanoma, head and neck, liver or kidney cancer.

The rearrangement joins TRBV4-2 to TRBJ1-3; D is perhaps TRBD1 (5 bases). Per the germline V gene, CDR1 is LGHNA and CDR2 is YNFKEQ. The CDR3 loop spans 17 amino acids. Trimming removed 1 base from V and 0 bases from J, with 13 bases in between. The CDR3 here is CASSQAPPTASGNTIYF. The CDR3 DNA reads TGTGCCAGCAGCCAAGCACCGCCGACAGCCTCTGGAAACACCATATATTTT.

This chain links TRBV19 with TRBJ1-5; D call uncertain. V lost 3 bases and J 5 bases, leaving 8 bases between the germline ends. CDR3 size: 13 residues. CDR1 and CDR2 from the germline V gene are LNHDA and SQIVND (reference sequence). CDR3 amino acids: CASSMGTDQPQHF. In DNA, the CDR3 is TGTGCCAGTAGTATGGGAACGGATCAGCCCCAGCATTTT.

This clone was picked up one time. J is TRBJ1-1 and V is TRBV5-1, with D uncertain. Germline V gene data show CDR1 as SGHRS and CDR2 as YFSETQ. The CDR3 consists of 13 residues. V lost 5 bases, J lost 0 bases, and 8 bases lay in between. The CDR3 loop is CASSYTMNTEAFF. For the CDR3, the DNA is TGCGCCAGCAGTTATACTATGAACACTGAAGCTTTCTTT.

The chain is built from TRBV4-1 and TRBJ2-5; possibly TRBD2 for D (5 bases). The CDR3 runs to 14 residues. Germline assignment: CDR1 MGHRA and CDR2 YSYEKL. Trimming took off 3 bases at V and 0 bases at J, with 8 bases between the two ends. CDR3 DNA: TGCGCCAGCAGCCACAACGGGGACCAAGAGACCCAGTACTTC. It is translated as CASSHNGDQETQYF.

The chain has TRBV6-5 and TRBJ2-7, with D tentatively TRBD2 (5 bases). V lost 4 bases and J lost 0, with 13 bases in between. There are 15 residues in the CDR3. Germline CDR1 reads MNHEY; CDR2 reads SVGAGI. The CDR3 here is CASSFDSGSSYEQYF. In DNA, the CDR3 is TGTGCCAGCAGTTTCGACTCGGGGAGCTCCTACGAGCAGTACTTC.

The rearrangement links TRBV2 to TRBJ1-4; D possibly corresponds to TRBD1 (5 bases). The germline V and J ends were trimmed by 8 bases and 8 bases, with 18 bases remaining between them. Germline V gives CDR1 SNHLY, CDR2 FYNNEI. The CDR3 runs to 14 residues. The CDR3 DNA reads TGTGCCAGCTGTCCGGGGCTCCTTGGGGAAAAACTGTTTTTT. Translation: CASCPGLLGEKLFF. Drawing the rest from reference TRBV2 and TRBJ1-4, the complete variable domain is EPEVTQTPSHQVTQMGQEVILRCVPISNHLYFYWYRQILGQKVEFLVSFYNNEISEKSEIFDDQFSVERPDGSNFTLKIRSTKLEDSAMYFCASCPGLLGEKLFFGSGTQLSVL.

The rearrangement joins TRBV9 to TRBJ2-5, with TRBD2 identical over 9 bases. The CDR3 runs 17 residues. The V gene's germline CDR1 is SGDLS and CDR2 YYNGEE. Trimming at V came to 0 bases and at J to 1 base, leaving 7 bases not matched to a gene. The CDR3 loop reads CASSVDRGSGGQETQYF. The CDR3 bases are TGTGCCAGCAGCGTAGATCGTGGTAGCGGGGGCCAAGAGACCCAGTACTTC.

The CDR3 here is CASSRITEYNEQFF. CDR3 nucleotide sequence: TGTGCCAGCTCACGTATTACAGAATACAATGAGCAGTTCTTC. This chain links TRBV18 with TRBJ2-1; the D is unclear. This CDR3 has 14 residues. Trimming took 4 bases from V and 4 from J, leaving 11 bases between them. Looked up from germline, CDR1 is KGHSH and CDR2 is LQKENI. The full variable domain, rest sourced from reference TRBV18 and TRBJ2-1, is NAGVMQNPRHLVRRRGQEARLRCSPMKGHSHVYWYRQLPEEGLKFMVYLQKENIIDESGMPKERFSAEFPKEGPSILRIQQVVRGDSAAYFCASSRITEYNEQFFGPGTRLTVL.

This clone was observed once. The chain couples TRBV9 to TRBJ2-2; TRBD1 aligns across 7 bases. J gave up 2 bases and V 4 bases, and 8 bases lay outside the gene matches. The CDR3 covers 16 residues. The germline gives CDR1 SGDLS, CDR2 YYNGEE. The CDR3 loop is CASSPTGQINTGELFF. CDR3 nucleotide sequence: TGTGCCAGCAGCCCCACGGGACAGATAAACACCGGGGAGCTGTTTTTT. The full variable domain, rest sourced from reference TRBV9 and TRBJ2-2, is DSGVTQTPKHLITATGQRVTLRCSPRSGDLSVYWYQQSLDQGLQFLIQYYNGEERAKGNILERFSAQQFPDLHSELNLSSLELGDSALYFCASSPTGQINTGELFFGEGSRLTVL.

The rearrangement uses TRBV19 and TRBJ1-5; D is unresolved. Trimming removed 6 bases at V and 0 bases at J, with 12 bases between. The CDR3 runs 15 residues. Germline CDR1 reads LNHDA; CDR2 reads SQIVND (reference sequence). The CDR3 region is CASRLPRVSNQPQHF. Written as DNA, the CDR3 is TGTGCCAGTAGATTACCACGGGTTAGCAATCAGCCCCAGCATTTT.

The rearrangement links TRBV7-3 to TRBJ2-5; D may match TRBD1 or TRBD2 (5 bases each). CDR1 and CDR2 from the germline V gene are SGHTA and FQGTGA. The ends were cut back, 1 base at V and 5 bases at J, with 11 bases in the middle. This CDR3 comprises 14 residues. The CDR3 nucleotides are TGTGCCAGCAGCTTAAATGGGGGAAAGGAGACCCAGTACTTC. Protein sequence: CASSLNGGKETQYF.

The J gene is TRBJ1-2, the V gene TRBV9, with D possibly TRBD1 on 6 matching bases. The CDR3 extends over 14 amino acids. The germline CDR1 and CDR2 sequences are SGDLS and YYNGEE. Trimming removed 3 bases at V and 5 bases at J, with 14 bases between. The CDR3 DNA follows: TGTGCCAGCAGCGCCCATACAGGGCCATATGGCTACACCTTC. This gives the protein CASSAHTGPYGYTF.

The chain couples TRBV6-1 to TRBJ2-7; D is undetermined. CDR3 length equals 12 residues. V was pared by 8 bases and J by 5 bases, with 13 bases between. Germline values: CDR1 MNHNS, CDR2 SASEGT. The CDR3 region has the DNA TGTGCCAGCGGCAAGGCCCTCGACGAGCAGTACTTC. Translated, it gives CASGKALDEQYF.

This clone was observed a single time. The chain recombines TRBV7-9 with TRBJ2-7; no clear D gene. Germline-derived CDR1 and CDR2 are SEHNR and FQNEAQ (reference sequence). Between the trimmed V and J ends, which lost 0 bases and 7 bases, there was a span of 13 bases. The CDR3 has 14 amino acids. CDR3 amino acids: CASSLAGSRGEQYF. CDR3 DNA: TGTGCCAGCAGCTTAGCGGGATCTCGTGGAGAGCAGTACTTC.

This clone was detected once. V is TRBV6-1 and J is TRBJ2-6; D is undetermined. The CDR3 spans 15 residues. V was pared by 3 bases and J by 1 base, with 7 bases between. The V gene's germline CDR1 is MNHNS and CDR2 SASEGT. As DNA, the CDR3 is TGTGCCAGCAGTGACGGTGGATCTGGGGCCAACGTCCTGACTTTC. Protein product: CASSDGGSGANVLTF.

This clone is medium-sized by share. The CDR3 loop reads CASSVQGMGKPQHF. The CDR3 bases are TGTGCCAGCAGTGTGCAGGGCATGGGGAAGCCCCAGCATTTT. The genes are TRBV27 and TRBJ1-5, with D tentatively TRBD1 (5 bases). The germline V gene encodes CDR1 MNHEY and CDR2 SMNVEV (reference sequence). The CDR3 sequence is 14 residues long. The ends were cut back, 5 bases at V and 8 bases at J, with 16 bases in the middle.

This sequence joins TRBV15 and TRBJ2-7, with D perhaps TRBD1 (6 bases). Germline assignment: CDR1 LNHNV and CDR2 YYDKDF (reference sequence). CDR3 length: 14 residues. V lost 5 bases and J lost 0, with 11 bases in between. The CDR3 loop is CATSSQGSSYEQYF. The CDR3 nucleotides read TGTGCCACCAGCTCGCAGGGGAGCTCCTACGAGCAGTACTTC.

In DNA, the CDR3 is TGTGCCAGCAGCCGCGGGACAGAGAATGAAAAACTGTTTTTT. Amino acid sequence: CASSRGTENEKLFF. The chain links TRBV7-9 to TRBJ1-4, with 7 bases identical to TRBD1. V lost 5 bases, J lost 5 bases, and 5 bases stayed unmatched. The CDR3 length is 14 residues. Germline V gene lookup returns CDR1 SEHNR and CDR2 FQNEAQ (reference sequence).

J is TRBJ2-7 and V is TRBV7-3; 11 bases fit TRBD1. Germline V gives CDR1 SGHTA, CDR2 FQGTGA. The length of the CDR3 is 16 residues. V shed 5 bases, J shed 6 bases, and the junction held 12 bases outside the gene matches. CDR3 sequence (DNA): TGTGCCAGCAGCCCGACCGGACAGGGGGCGCGGGGCGAGCAGTACTTC. Its translation: CASSPTGQGARGEQYF.

The J gene is TRBJ1-2, the V gene TRBV7-9, with 7 bases fitting TRBD1. Per germline, CDR1 SEHNR and CDR2 FQNEAQ (reference sequence). The CDR3 is 13 residues long. V dropped 3 bases and J dropped 3; count of bases not matched to a gene: 1. This CDR3 reads CASSFTGDYGYTF. The DNA of the CDR3 is TGTGCCAGCAGCTTTACAGGGGACTATGGCTACACCTTC. Together with reference TRBV7-9 and TRBJ1-2, the CDR3 gives the full variable domain: DTGVSQNPRHKITKRGQNVTFRCDPISEHNRLYWYRQTLGQGPEFLTYFQNEAQLEKSRLLSDRFSAERPKGSFSTLEIQRTEQGDSAMYLCASSFTGDYGYTFGSGTRLTVV.

CDR3 nucleotide sequence: TGTGCCAGTAGTCTGGACAGGGTGAACTATGGCTACACCTTC. Translated: CASSLDRVNYGYTF. The rearrangement joins TRBV19 to TRBJ1-2, with 8 bases lining up with TRBD1. Germline loops: CDR1 LNHDA, CDR2 SQIVND (reference sequence). V lost 5 bases to trimming and J lost 2 bases; unmatched junction nucleotides: 4. This CDR3 is 14 amino acids long.

The V gene is TRBV5-1, the J gene TRBJ2-3; 11 bases map to TRBD2. The V gene's germline CDR1 is SGHRS and CDR2 YFSETQ. The CDR3 has 15 amino acids. The ends lost 4 bases at V and 4 bases at J; junction bases unmatched: 5. This chain's CDR3 is CASSPLAGGADTQYF. CDR3 nucleotide sequence: TGCGCCAGCAGCCCCCTAGCGGGAGGAGCAGATACGCAGTATTTT. The full variable domain, rest sourced from reference TRBV5-1 and TRBJ2-3, is KAGVTQTPRYLIKTRGQQVTLSCSPISGHRSVSWYQQTPGQGLQFLFEYFSETQRNKGNFPGRFSGRQFSNSRSEMNVSTLELGDSALYLCASSPLAGGADTQYFGPGTRLTVL.

The chain couples TRBV10-3 to TRBJ2-2; D uncertain. The V gene lost 3 bases and the J gene lost 1 base, with 3 bases spanning the gap. Germline V CDR1 and CDR2: ENHRY, SYGVKD. The CDR3 totals 13 residues. CDR3 amino acids: CAISDKNTGELFF. Written as DNA, the CDR3 is TGTGCCATCAGTGACAAGAACACCGGGGAGCTGTTTTTT.

V gene TRBV11-2 combines with J gene TRBJ2-5; 8 positions match TRBD1. Trimming took 5 bases from V and 5 from J; bases not matched to a gene: 4. The CDR3 length is 13 residues. The V gene's germline CDR1 is SGHAT and CDR2 FQNNGV. In DNA form, the CDR3 reads TGTGCCAGCAGCACGGACAGGGTGGAGACCCAGTACTTC. Protein product: CASSTDRVETQYF.

The chain is built from TRBV25-1 and TRBJ1-2; D remains unclear. Germline CDR1 reads MGHDK; CDR2 reads SYGVNS. The length of the CDR3 is 14 residues. V was clipped by 3 bases and J by 7 bases, with 15 bases between them. CDR3 in DNA: TGTGCCAGCAGTGACACCACAAGAGCTGGTGGCTACACCTTC. Amino acid sequence: CASSDTTRAGGYTF.

The chain employs TRBV6-4 and TRBJ1-3; D unresolved. Germline V CDR1 and CDR2: MRHNA, SNTAGT. V dropped 5 bases and J dropped 0 bases, with 8 bases sitting between them. CDR3 length: 14 amino acids. This CDR3 reads CASSSGGSGNTIYF. The CDR3 coding sequence is TGTGCCAGCAGTTCCGGCGGCTCTGGAAACACCATATATTTT.

Note on this clone: Other DNA sequences of this sample code for an identical CDR3. The J gene is TRBJ2-7, the V gene TRBV6-5, with D maybe TRBD2 (5 bases). From germline, CDR1 is MNHEY and CDR2 SVGAGI. This CDR3 is 12 amino acids long. Trimming removed 10 bases from V and 7 bases from J, with 17 bases in between. In DNA form, the CDR3 reads TGTGCCACCAAAGGAAACACGGGGGAGCAGTACTTC. Residues: CATKGNTGEQYF.

The chain employs TRBV28 and TRBJ2-3; D unclear. CDR3 length equals 12 residues. CDR1 MDHEN and CDR2 SYDVKM come from the germline V gene. Trimming shortened V by 6 bases and J by 4 bases, and 8 bases separated the two germline ends. This chain's CDR3 is CASRGLPDTQYF. CDR3 in DNA: TGTGCCAGCAGAGGGTTGCCAGATACGCAGTATTTT.